The present entry profiles one TCR beta chain with its context. The sample is drawn from a study of shared clonotypes between healthy human individuals. Study information: Per donor, three plates held CD4 naive cells, three held CD4 memory, two held CD8 naive and one held CD8 memory.

Germline trimming cut 4 bases from V and 1 base from J; bases unmatched to any gene: 10. Germline CDR1 and CDR2: MNHEY and SMNVEV (reference sequence). The CDR3 contains 17 residues. TCRdb's copy holds only in-frame clones and misses some; the assay was immunoSEQ multiplex PCR. The data show approximately 2,300,000 clones, with under 95% seen just once and about 0.36% held by the top ten. The genes are TRBV27 and TRBJ2-3; 8 bases agree with TRBD2. This TCR came from a man between 18 and 29 years old in good health. Some clones in this sample may be carry-over from other donors' samples. The sequencing sample was made of naive CD4+ T cells from PBMCs. Documented subset: CD45RA+ positively selected. In nucleotides, the CDR3 is TGTGCCAGCAGTTCCCCCCGGGGGGGGAAAGGCACAGATACGCAGTATTTT. The encoded protein is CASSSPRGGKGTDTQYF.